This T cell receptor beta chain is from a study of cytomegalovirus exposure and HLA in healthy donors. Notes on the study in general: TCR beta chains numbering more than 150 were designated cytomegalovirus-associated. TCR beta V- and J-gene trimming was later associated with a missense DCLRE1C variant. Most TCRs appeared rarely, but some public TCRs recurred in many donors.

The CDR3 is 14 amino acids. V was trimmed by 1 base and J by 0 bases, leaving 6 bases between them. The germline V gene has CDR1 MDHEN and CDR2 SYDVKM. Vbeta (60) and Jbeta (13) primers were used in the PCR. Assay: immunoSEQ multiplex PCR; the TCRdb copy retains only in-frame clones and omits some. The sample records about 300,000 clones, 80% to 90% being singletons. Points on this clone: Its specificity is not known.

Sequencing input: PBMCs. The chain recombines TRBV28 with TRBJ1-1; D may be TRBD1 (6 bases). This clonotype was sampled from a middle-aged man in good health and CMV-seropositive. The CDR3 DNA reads TGTGCCAGCAGTTTATCAGGGGTGAACACTGAAGCTTTCTTT. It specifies CASSLSGVNTEAFF. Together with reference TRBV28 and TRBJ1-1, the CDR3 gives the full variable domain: DVKVTQSSRYLVKRTGEKVFLECVQDMDHENMFWYRQDPGLGLRLIYFSYDVKMKEKGDIPEGYSVSREKKERFSLILESASTNQTSMYLCASSLSGVNTEAFFGQGTRLTVV.